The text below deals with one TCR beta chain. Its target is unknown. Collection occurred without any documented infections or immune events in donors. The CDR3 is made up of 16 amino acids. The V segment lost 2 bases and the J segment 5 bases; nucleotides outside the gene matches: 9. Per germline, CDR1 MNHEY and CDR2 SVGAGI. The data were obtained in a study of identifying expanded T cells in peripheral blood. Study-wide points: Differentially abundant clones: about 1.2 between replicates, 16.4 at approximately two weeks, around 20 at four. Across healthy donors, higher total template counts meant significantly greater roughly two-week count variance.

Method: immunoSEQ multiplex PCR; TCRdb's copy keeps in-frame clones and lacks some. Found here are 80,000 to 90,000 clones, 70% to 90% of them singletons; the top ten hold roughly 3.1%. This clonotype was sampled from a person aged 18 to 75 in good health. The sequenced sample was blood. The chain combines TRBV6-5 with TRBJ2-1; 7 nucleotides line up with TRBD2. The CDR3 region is CASSYRVAGPNNEQFF. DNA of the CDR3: TGTGCCAGCAGTTACCGGGTAGCGGGCCCGAACAATGAGCAGTTCTTC.